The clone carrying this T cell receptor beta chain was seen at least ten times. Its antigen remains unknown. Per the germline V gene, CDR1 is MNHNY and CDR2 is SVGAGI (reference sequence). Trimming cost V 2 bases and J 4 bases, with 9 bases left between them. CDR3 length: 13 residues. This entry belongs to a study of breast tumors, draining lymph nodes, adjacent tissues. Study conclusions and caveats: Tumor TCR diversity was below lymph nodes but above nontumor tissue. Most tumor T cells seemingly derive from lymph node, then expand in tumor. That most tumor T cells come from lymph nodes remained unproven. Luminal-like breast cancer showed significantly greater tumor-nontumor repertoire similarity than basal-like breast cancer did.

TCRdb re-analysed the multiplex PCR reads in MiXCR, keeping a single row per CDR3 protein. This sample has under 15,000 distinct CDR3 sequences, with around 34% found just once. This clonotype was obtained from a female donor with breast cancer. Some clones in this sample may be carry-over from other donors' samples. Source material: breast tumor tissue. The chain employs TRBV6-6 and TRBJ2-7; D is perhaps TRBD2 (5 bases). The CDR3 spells CASSYQRLYEQYF. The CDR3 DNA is TGTGCCAGCAGTTACCAGCGGTTATACGAGCAGTACTTC.